Listed below are T cell receptor beta chains from one sample, sequenced in a study of blood T cell repertoires in COVID-19. TCRdb's copy holds only in-frame clones and misses some; the assay was immunoSEQ multiplex PCR. The table includes fewer than 200,000 clones, around three quarters detected once. The sample consisted of peripheral blood. These receptors were obtained from a man between 60 and 70 years old with acute or convalescent COVID-19. Both conserved end residues are part of each CDR3. D genes are given only for firm matches. Size tells how often a clone was seen (once, few, many) or the class of an expanded clone, and some rows leave it out.

size | J | D | V | DNA | CDR3
. | TRBJ2-3 | TRBD2 | TRBV27 | TGTGCCAGCAGTTTATTGCCTAGCGGGGGCACAGATACGCAGTATTTT | CASSLLPSGGTDTQYF
. | TRBJ2-4 | TRBD1 | TRBV2 | TGTGCCAGCAGTGTTAAGGGACAGGGGGCGCAGGTTGAAGCCAAAAACATTCAGTACTTC | CASSVKGQGAQVEAKNIQYF
few | TRBJ1-6 | . | TRBV4-1 | TGCGCCAGCAGGGAGAGCTCCTATAATTCACCCCTCCACTTT | CASRESSYNSPLHF
. | TRBJ1-5 | . | TRBV19 | TGTGCCAGTAGTATGGGCCAGGGTCAGCCCCAGCATTTT | CASSMGQGQPQHF
. | TRBJ2-3 | TRBD1 | TRBV24-1 | TGTGCCACCAGTGACCGGACAGGAGATACGCAGTATTTT | CATSDRTGDTQYF
. | TRBJ2-7 | TRBD1 | TRBV24-1 | TGTGCCACCAGTGATCCCGGACAGGGGGCAGGATACGAGCAGTACTTC | CATSDPGQGAGYEQYF
. | TRBJ2-5 | TRBD1 | TRBV5-1 | TGCGCCAGCAGCTTGGGAGGGACAGCGGTGTACCAAGAGACCCAGTACTTC | CASSLGGTAVYQETQYF
. | TRBJ1-2 | TRBD1 | TRBV12-3/TRBV12-4 | TGTGCCAGCAGTCTGACAGGGGACTATGGCTACACCTTC | CASSLTGDYGYTF
. | TRBJ1-5 | TRBD1 | TRBV19 | TGTGCCAGTAGTGGCACAGGGGGTTTCAATCAGCCCCAGCATTTT | CASSGTGGFNQPQHF
few | TRBJ1-6 | . | TRBV6-5 | TGTGCCAGCAGTTACTTAACCTCGGCGGATAATTCACCCCTCCACTTT | CASSYLTSADNSPLHF
. | TRBJ1-6 | TRBD1 | TRBV4-3 | TGCGCCAGCAGCCAAGATAGGACAGGGGCTTCACCCCTCCACTTT | CASSQDRTGASPLHF
. | TRBJ2-3 | TRBD2 | TRBV14 | TGTGCCAGCAGCCAAGATGCAGCGGGGGTCACAGATACGCAGTATTTT | CASSQDAAGVTDTQYF
. | TRBJ2-7 | . | TRBV5-1 | TGCGCCAGCAGCTTGGAAGGGGTACCCCCCGCTGGGGAGCAGTACTTC | CASSLEGVPPAGEQYF
. | TRBJ2-7 | . | TRBV9 | TGTGCCAGCAGCGTACTCGCAGGGGACTCCTACGAGCAGTACTTC | CASSVLAGDSYEQYF
. | TRBJ2-7 | . | TRBV10-3 | TGTGCCATCAGCCTCCGGGACAAGTCCTACGAGCAGTACTTC | CAISLRDKSYEQYF
. | TRBJ2-7 | TRBD1 | TRBV12-3/TRBV12-4 | TGTGCCAGCAGGAGACAGGGGGCGGACGAGCAGTACTTC | CASRRQGADEQYF
once | TRBJ2-5 | . | TRBV5-6 | TGTGCCAGCAGCTTGAGGCAGGGGACCGGGACCCAGTACTTC | CASSLRQGTGTQYF
once | TRBJ2-6 | . | TRBV10-3 | TGTGCCATCAGCGACAGCTCTGGGGCCAACGTCCTGACTTTC | CAISDSSGANVLTF
. | TRBJ1-3 | . | TRBV18 | TGTGCCAGCTCACCTACAGGGTCAAGCTCTGGAAACACCATATATTTT | CASSPTGSSSGNTIYF
. | TRBJ1-6 | . | TRBV15 | TGTGCCACCAGCAGAAAGTTTAGCGGCGGATCACCCCTCCACTTT | CATSRKFSGGSPLHF
few | TRBJ1-4 | . | TRBV4-1 | TGCGCCAGCAGCCAAGGCGGAGGGACCAATGAAAAACTGTTTTTT | CASSQGGGTNEKLFF
. | TRBJ1-2 | . | TRBV6-5 | TGTGCCAGCAGCCCGGGAGCGGGGGGCAGCTACACCTTC | CASSPGAGGSYTF
. | TRBJ2-7 | TRBD2 | TRBV30 | TGTGCCTGGAGTGTACAAGCGGGGGCCTACGAGCAGTACTTC | CAWSVQAGAYEQYF
few | TRBJ1-1 | . | TRBV24-1 | TGTGCCACCAGTGATGCCGGCGCGGGGGCGAGCACTGAAGCTTTCTTT | CATSDAGAGASTEAFF
. | TRBJ1-1 | . | TRBV29-1 | TGCAGCGTTGTGAGGTTAGCTGAAGCTTTCTTT | CSVVRLAEAFF
. | TRBJ1-1 | TRBD1 | TRBV19 | TGTGCCAGTAGTAGGACAGGGCGGACTGAAGCTTTCTTT | CASSRTGRTEAFF
. | TRBJ1-2 | . | TRBV10-2 | TGCGCCAGCAGCCGCGTACAGGGACACTATGGCTACACCTTC | CASSRVQGHYGYTF
. | TRBJ2-3 | TRBD1 | TRBV5-1 | TGCGCCAGCAGCTGGGGACAGGCTGAAGATACGCAGTATTTT | CASSWGQAEDTQYF
. | TRBJ2-7 | TRBD1 | TRBV6-5 | TGTGCCAGCAGTTTGGGACAGGGGAGGAACGAGCAGTACTTC | CASSLGQGRNEQYF
. | TRBJ1-3 | . | TRBV3-1/TRBV3-2 | TGTGCCAGCAGCCAAGGGTTGGGCAGGGCTTTTAGGAACACCATATATTTT | CASSQGLGRAFRNTIYF
. | TRBJ2-1 | . | TRBV2 | TGTGCCAGCTTACCGGGTACATTGGATGAGCAGTTCTTC | CASLPGTLDEQFF
. | TRBJ2-7 | . | TRBV30 | TGTGCCTGGAGTGTACCACAGCCCTACGAGCAGTACTTC | CAWSVPQPYEQYF
. | TRBJ2-1 | TRBD1 | TRBV19 | TGTGCCAGTAGAACGGGACAGGGGTCCTACAATGAGCAGTTCTTC | CASRTGQGSYNEQFF
. | TRBJ1-5 | . | TRBV19 | TGTGCCAGTATTCTCTCGGCGGTTAGCAATCAGCCCCAGCATTTT | CASILSAVSNQPQHF
. | TRBJ1-4 | TRBD1 | TRBV5-1 | TGCGCCAGCAGCCCAGGGGACAGGGGAGGGGAAAAACTGTTTTTT | CASSPGDRGGEKLFF
. | TRBJ2-7 | . | TRBV14 | TGTGCCAGCAGCCAAGGGTTAGGGGCGGCCTCCTACGAGCAGTACTTC | CASSQGLGAASYEQYF
once | TRBJ2-7 | . | TRBV19 | TGTGCCAGTAGTAACAGGGGAGGAAGCCACGAGCAGTACTTC | CASSNRGGSHEQYF
medium-sized | TRBJ1-2 | . | TRBV9 | TGTGCCAGCAGCGCGGACAGCGAGTACTATGGCTACACCTTC | CASSADSEYYGYTF
. | TRBJ1-1 | . | TRBV11-3 | TGTGCCAGCAGCTTAGGCGGTGAAGCTTTCTTT | CASSLGGEAFF
. | TRBJ2-5 | TRBD2 | TRBV9 | TGTGCCAGCAGCGTAGACGCTAGCGGACAAGAGACCCAGTACTTC | CASSVDASGQETQYF
. | TRBJ2-7 | . | TRBV7-4 | TGTGCCAGCAGCTTCGAAGACAGCTATTCCTACGAGCAGTACTTC | CASSFEDSYSYEQYF
. | TRBJ2-5 | . | TRBV6-5 | TGTGCCAGCAGTTATCCGGGAAGGACCCAGTACTTC | CASSYPGRTQYF
few | TRBJ1-2 | . | TRBV4-3 | TGCGCCAGCAGCCAAACCCGGGAGGACGGCTATGGCTACACCTTC | CASSQTREDGYGYTF
. | TRBJ2-7 | TRBD1 | TRBV6-5 | TGTGCCAGCAGTTACTCACGGACAGGGAATTCCGAGCAGTACTTC | CASSYSRTGNSEQYF
. | TRBJ1-4 | TRBD1 | TRBV19 | TGTGCCAGTATGGGACAGGAAAATGAAAAACTGTTTTTT | CASMGQENEKLFF
. | TRBJ2-7 | TRBD1 | TRBV27 | TGTGCCAGCAGCCCTATTGGGACAGGGGTCCACGAGCAGTACTTC | CASSPIGTGVHEQYF
. | TRBJ2-7 | TRBD1 | TRBV7-9 | TGTGCCAGCAGCTCGGGACAGGGGAACGAGCAGTACTTC | CASSSGQGNEQYF